This TCR beta chain was profiled in a study of blood T cell repertoires in COVID-19. At the level of the study: Sites in the United States, Italy and Spain provided acute and convalescent COVID-19 samples.

Cohorts were based on clinical histories the participants reported. Before being deemed recovered, Cohort 3 donors had two negative PCRs, clearance, or symptom resolution. Germline V gives CDR1 SGHRS, CDR2 YFSETQ. The CDR3 contains 15 residues. Trimming cost V 7 bases and J 6 bases, with 20 bases left between them. This table comes from immunoSEQ multiplex PCR, and its TCRdb copy is limited to in-frame clones, with some not included. The table has about 400,000 clones, about 88% seen once. The sequencing sample was made of PBMCs or T cells enriched from blood (not recorded which). The TCR was taken from a woman younger than 45 who had recovered from COVID-19. This chain links TRBV5-1 with TRBJ2-1; D might be TRBD2 (6 bases). In DNA, the CDR3 is TGCGCCAGCCTAAAGGATAATAGCGGTAGCAATGAGCAGTTCTTC. It specifies CASLKDNSGSNEQFF.